Here is one T cell receptor beta chain with its context. The antigen is not known. The repertoire was sequenced with immunoSEQ multiplex PCR; TCRdb's copy has only in-frame clones and lacks some. The data hold 150,000 to 170,000 clones, with around 90% observed a single time. This entry comes from a study of T cell responses to AZD1222 COVID-19 vaccine. This CDR3 region has 12 residues. In germline, CDR1 is KGHSH, CDR2 LQKENI. Trimming stripped 4 bases from V and 3 bases from J, with 6 bases between. Overall study results and limits: White British ancestry dominated among donors, who included more females, and clonal diversity was possibly underestimated.

The material sequenced was peripheral blood, taken on day 0 of AZD1222 vaccination. The receptor's source is an adult in good health. The chain carries TRBV18 and TRBJ1-1; no firm D call. CDR3 sequence: CASSLADTEAFF. CDR3 sequence (DNA): TGTGCCAGCTCACTGGCTGACACTGAAGCTTTCTTT.